This T cell receptor beta chain is from a study of shared clonotypes between healthy human individuals. CDR1 MDHEN and CDR2 SYDVKM come from the germline V gene. Deletions cut 6 bases from V and 4 bases from J, with 15 bases between. The CDR3 covers 14 residues. Using immunoSEQ multiplex PCR, the repertoire was profiled, and TCRdb retains in-frame clones only, with some absent. The sample contains roughly 2,500,000 clones, roughly 93% of which appear only once. Sequenced: naive CD4+ T cells from PBMCs. Subset reported: CD45RA+ positively selected. This sequence originates from a man between 18 and 35 years old in good health. Some clones in this sample may be carry-over from other donors' samples. The rearrangement links TRBV28 to TRBJ1-2; D might be TRBD1 (5 bases). The DNA for the CDR3 is TGTGCCAGCAGGTACAGGAGTGCTTTCTATGGCTACACCTTC. It translates to CASRYRSAFYGYTF.